A selection of T cell receptor beta chains follows, all from one sample in a study of T-cell reconstitution after alpha-beta-depleted transplantation in children. TCRdb recomputed calls from the PCR reads with MiXCR, one row per CDR3 protein. The top ten clones hold 15% to 20% of a sample with some 150,000 distinct CDR3 sequences, around 8.8% of them seen once. The specimen was PBMCs, mostly from graft donor cells, collected 180 days after TCRalphabeta/CD19-depleted stem cell transplant. Source of these receptors: a female patient aged 2 to 10 who had a stem cell transplant for congenital amegakaryocytic thrombocytopenia, so the T cells may come from the graft donor. The conserved cysteine and the conserved F or W are not part of the CDR3 here.

v_call,cdr3_aa
TRBV12-3/TRBV12-4,ASSSQPAMNTEAF
TRBV7-6,ASSSRSRGGSYEQY
TRBV29-1,SAGGGLAGGNEQY
TRBV5-1,ASSVGTVNTGELF
TRBV20-1,SAPHLLAGAYNEQF
TRBV3-1,ASCPGGTGDYEQY
TRBV15,ATSRDHGTVDYNEQF
TRBV28,ASSLRRRYAISGNTIY
TRBV5-5,ASSLVYRVSYNEQF
TRBV12-3/TRBV12-4,ASSTYPPLIAGVNTGELF
TRBV7-2,ASSLAVGYGSGELF
TRBV4-3,ASSLDGARAEKLF
TRBV9,ASSPRDPSTDTQY
TRBV4-2,ASSQYGTSGRINEQF
TRBV30,AWSLGGDQPQH
TRBV20-1,SASLRDTQY
TRBV5-1,ASSLQGPVYEQY
TRBV28,ASSSPPGPLGETQY
TRBV5-5,ASSLAHYRNYGYT
TRBV6-5,ASRNKGETQY
TRBV11-2,ASSPLDFYNEQF
TRBV10-3,AISLSPGTSGRATPKLTDTQY
TRBV4-3,ASSQDWAGGSETQY
TRBV5-6,ASSFSIDEYT
TRBV12-3/TRBV12-4,ASSLGLAGGYTGELF
TRBV5-5,ASSSPPGTGGSTDTQY
TRBV20-1,SARVGTGRGKNGYT
TRBV29-1,SVEDLTGGTEAF
TRBV28,ASSQVAGYEQY
TRBV29-1,SVEDFQGSTDTQY
TRBV13,ASSETSYNEQF
TRBV20-1,SSDIRQGGYT
TRBV27,ASRQGSYNSPLH
TRBV20-1,SARDVRGTYEQY
TRBV20-1,SARLGGDEEF
TRBV5-1,ASSLIPGEGVSGNTIY
TRBV5-1,ASSLGTGAGDTQY
TRBV18,ASSRRLGNEQF
TRBV5-1,ASSLGTSGVSYNEQF
TRBV18,ASSPRRESEQY
TRBV5-6,ASRLTGSPYGYT
TRBV12-3/TRBV12-4,ASSLAGGPGNEQF
TRBV5-1,ASSSNRGTGELF
TRBV20-1,SARNWGSSYEQY
TRBV5-1,ASSQQGAKSYNEQF
TRBV7-2,ASRLEGSEQPQH
TRBV20-1,SARTGLAGVDSSQPQH
TRBV11-2,ASSLGGTEQF